The following is a T cell receptor beta chain sequence with its context. Its antigen remains unidentified. Base qualities were left out, and no much larger clone turns up one base away. The sample is drawn from a study of blood T cell repertoires in COVID-19 (dated by TCRdb to 2018 to 2021). Concerning the study at large: Samples covering the acute and convalescent phases of COVID-19 were provided by collaborators in the United States, Italy and Spain. The prospective study material was composed of cDNA or gDNA derived from T cells, B-cell-depleted T cells, or PBMCs. The dataset comprised deeply sampled blood TCRbeta repertoires from subjects exposed to, actively infected with, or recovered from COVID-19. A freely available public database, intended as a resource for researchers studying the immune response to SARS-CoV-2, is where the repertoires were released. The samples were drawn from two sources: the first 160 participants of the ongoing ImmuneRACE study, and 1,000 to 1,500 subjects contributed by 6 global collaborators. Sample metadata almost always included a de-identified subject ID, COVID-19 status, age in years and sex. Where HLA class I and class II types were available, the types were taken from metadata supplied by the sample provider, not from assay-based typing. The study at large found these results: Clinical and demographic metadata were provided uncurated, with the amount varying by source and participant.

Whole blood was collected in K2EDTA tubes by collaborating institutions according to the institutions' own protocols. For TCRbeta analysis, collaborators shipped samples as frozen whole blood, isolated PBMCs, or DNA extracted from either of those sample types. The CDR3 runs 16 residues from the cysteine to the phenylalanine. Kept here is only the CDR3 DNA, which spans 48 bases and is read in frame from base 1. The CDR1 and CDR2 encoded by the germline V gene are SGHVS and FQNEAQ. V is pruned by 5 bases and J by 0 bases, leaving 7 bases of the junction without a gene match. The immunoSEQ Assay, a bias-controlled multiplex PCR, was used to amplify TCRbeta CDR3 regions from genomic DNA. The authors processed their data as follows. Nucleated cell counts per sample were estimated from amplification of reference gene primers within the assay. Sequence reads were collapsed and filtered to measure the absolute abundance of every unique TCRbeta CDR3 rearrangement. For each sample, productive Simpson clonality was calculated by taking the square root of Simpson's diversity index across productive rearrangements. Held by TCRdb, this immuneACCESS table contains in-frame sequences only and omits some clones. Under half of the omission traces to an unresolved V gene where checked; the cause of the rest is unknown. V and J calls and clone size follow that table, whereas D and trimming were derived from the DNA. In all, the sample holds 150,000 to 200,000 clones, and 88% of those were seen once. Approximately 4.4% of the sample is taken by the ten largest.

The clonotype comes from a human donor in a cohort sampled during active COVID-19. The chain is assembled from TRBV7-8 and TRBJ1-3, with 7 bases in between that match TRBD1. The specimen was peripheral blood. This receptor carries the CDR3 CASSPSTGISGNTIYF. DNA sequence: TGTGCCAGCAGCCCATCGACAGGGATCTCTGGAAACACCATATATTTT.